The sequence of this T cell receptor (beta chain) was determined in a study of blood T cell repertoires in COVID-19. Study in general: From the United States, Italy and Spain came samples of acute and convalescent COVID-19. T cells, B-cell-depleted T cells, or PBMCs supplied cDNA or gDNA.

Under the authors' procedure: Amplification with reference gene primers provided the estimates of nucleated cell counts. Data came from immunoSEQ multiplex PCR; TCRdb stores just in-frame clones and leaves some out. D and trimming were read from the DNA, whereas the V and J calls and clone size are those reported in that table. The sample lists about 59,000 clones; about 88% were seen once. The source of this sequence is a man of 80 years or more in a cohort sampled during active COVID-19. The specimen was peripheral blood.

CDR3 amino acids: CASSLASGSSYNEQFF. The CDR3 coding sequence is TGTGCCAGCAGCTTAGCTAGCGGGAGCTCCTACAATGAGCAGTTCTTC. The rearrangement links TRBV7-2 to TRBJ2-1, with 9 bases lining up with TRBD2. V lost 0 bases to trimming and J lost 0 bases; unmatched junction nucleotides: 0. The CDR3 has 16 residues. Germline CDR1 is SGHTA and CDR2 is FQGNSA. The variable domain in full, with the rest retrieved from reference TRBV7-2 and TRBJ2-1, is GAGVSQSPSNKVTEKGKDVELRCDPISGHTALYWYRQSLGQGLEFLIYFQGNSAPDKSGLPSDRFSAERTGGSVSTLTIQRTQQEDSAVYLCASSLASGSSYNEQFFGPGTRLTVL.